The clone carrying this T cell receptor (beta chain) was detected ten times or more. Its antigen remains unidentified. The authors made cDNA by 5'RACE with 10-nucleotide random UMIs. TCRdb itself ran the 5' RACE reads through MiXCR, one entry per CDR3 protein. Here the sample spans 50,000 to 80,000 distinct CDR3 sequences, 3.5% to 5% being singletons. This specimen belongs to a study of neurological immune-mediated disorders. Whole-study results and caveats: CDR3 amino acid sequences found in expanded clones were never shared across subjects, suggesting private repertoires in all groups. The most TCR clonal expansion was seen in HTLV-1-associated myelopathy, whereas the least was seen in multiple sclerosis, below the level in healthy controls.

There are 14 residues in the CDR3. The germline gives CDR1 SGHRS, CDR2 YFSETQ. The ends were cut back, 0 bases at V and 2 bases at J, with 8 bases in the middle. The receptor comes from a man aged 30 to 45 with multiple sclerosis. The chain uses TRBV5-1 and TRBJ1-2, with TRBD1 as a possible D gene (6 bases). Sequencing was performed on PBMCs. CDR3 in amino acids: CASSLAGQNYGYTF. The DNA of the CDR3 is TGCGCCAGCAGCTTGGCTGGACAGAACTATGGCTACACCTTC.